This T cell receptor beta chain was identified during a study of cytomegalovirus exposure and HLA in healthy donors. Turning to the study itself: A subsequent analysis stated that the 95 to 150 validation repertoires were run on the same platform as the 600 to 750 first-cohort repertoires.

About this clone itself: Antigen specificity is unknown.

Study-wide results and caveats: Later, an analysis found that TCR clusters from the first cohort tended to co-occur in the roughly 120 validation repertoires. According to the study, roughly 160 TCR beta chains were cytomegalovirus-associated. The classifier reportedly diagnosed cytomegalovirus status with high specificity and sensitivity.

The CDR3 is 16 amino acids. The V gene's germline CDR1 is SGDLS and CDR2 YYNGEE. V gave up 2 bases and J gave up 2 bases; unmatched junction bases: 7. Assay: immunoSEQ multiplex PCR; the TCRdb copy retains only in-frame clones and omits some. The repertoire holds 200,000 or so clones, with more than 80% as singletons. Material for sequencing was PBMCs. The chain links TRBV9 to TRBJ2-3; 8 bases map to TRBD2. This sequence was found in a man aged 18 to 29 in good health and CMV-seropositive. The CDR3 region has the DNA TGTGCCAGCAGCGTCTTTAGCGGGACCCCCACAGATACGCAGTATTTT. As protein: CASSVFSGTPTDTQYF.